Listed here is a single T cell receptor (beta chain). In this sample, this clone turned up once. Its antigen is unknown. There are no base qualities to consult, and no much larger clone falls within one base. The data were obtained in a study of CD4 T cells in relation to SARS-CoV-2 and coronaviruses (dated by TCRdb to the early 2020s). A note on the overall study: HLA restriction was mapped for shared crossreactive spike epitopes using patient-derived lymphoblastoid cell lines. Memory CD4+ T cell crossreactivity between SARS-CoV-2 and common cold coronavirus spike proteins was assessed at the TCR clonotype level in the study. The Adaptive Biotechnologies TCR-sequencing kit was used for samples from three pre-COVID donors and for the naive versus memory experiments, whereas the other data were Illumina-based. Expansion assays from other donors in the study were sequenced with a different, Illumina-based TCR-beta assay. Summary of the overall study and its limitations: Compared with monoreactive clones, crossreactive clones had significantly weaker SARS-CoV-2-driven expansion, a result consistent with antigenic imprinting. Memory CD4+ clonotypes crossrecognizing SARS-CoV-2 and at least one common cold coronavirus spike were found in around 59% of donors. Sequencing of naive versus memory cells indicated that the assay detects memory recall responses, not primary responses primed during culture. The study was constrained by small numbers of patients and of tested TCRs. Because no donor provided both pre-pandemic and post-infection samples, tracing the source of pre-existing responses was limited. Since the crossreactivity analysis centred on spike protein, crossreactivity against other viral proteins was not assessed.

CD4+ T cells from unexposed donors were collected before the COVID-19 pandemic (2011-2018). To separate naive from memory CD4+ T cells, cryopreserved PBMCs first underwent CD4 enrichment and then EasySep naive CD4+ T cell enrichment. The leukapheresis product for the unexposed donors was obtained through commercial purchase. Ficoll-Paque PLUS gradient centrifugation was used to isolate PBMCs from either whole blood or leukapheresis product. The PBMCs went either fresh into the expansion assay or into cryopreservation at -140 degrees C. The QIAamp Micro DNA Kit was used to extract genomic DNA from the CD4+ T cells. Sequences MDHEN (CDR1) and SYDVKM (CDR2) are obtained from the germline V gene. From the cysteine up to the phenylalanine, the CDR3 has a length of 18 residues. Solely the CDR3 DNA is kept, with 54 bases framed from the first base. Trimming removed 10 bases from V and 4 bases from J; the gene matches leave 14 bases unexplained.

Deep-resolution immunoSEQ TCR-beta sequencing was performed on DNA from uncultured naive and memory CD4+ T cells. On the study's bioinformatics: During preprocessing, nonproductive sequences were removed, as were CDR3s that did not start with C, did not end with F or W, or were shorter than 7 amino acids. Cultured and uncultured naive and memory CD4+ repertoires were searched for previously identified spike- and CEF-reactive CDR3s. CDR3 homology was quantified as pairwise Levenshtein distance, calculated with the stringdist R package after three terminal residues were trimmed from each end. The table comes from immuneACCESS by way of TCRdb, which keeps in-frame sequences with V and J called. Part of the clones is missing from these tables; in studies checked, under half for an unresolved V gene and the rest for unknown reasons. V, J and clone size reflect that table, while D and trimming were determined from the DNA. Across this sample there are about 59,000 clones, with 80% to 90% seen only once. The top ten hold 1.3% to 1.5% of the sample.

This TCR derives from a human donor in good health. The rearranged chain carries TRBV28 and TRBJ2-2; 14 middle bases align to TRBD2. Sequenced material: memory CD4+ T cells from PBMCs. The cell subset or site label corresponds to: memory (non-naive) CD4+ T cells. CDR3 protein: CAIQTKTSGRASTGELFF. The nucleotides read TGTGCCATCCAAACAAAGACTAGCGGGAGGGCGAGCACCGGGGAGCTGTTTTTT.